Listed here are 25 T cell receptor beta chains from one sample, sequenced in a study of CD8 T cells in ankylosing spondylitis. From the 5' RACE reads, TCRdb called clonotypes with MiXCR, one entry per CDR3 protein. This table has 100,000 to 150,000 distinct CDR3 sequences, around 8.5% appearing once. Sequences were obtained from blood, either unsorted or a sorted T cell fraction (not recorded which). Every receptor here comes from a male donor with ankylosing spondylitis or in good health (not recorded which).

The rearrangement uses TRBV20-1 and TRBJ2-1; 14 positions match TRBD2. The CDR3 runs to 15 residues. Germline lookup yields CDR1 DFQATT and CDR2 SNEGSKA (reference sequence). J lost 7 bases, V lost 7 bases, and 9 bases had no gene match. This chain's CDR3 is CSDRGLAGVVNEQFF. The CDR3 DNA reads TGCAGTGATAGGGGACTAGCGGGAGTAGTGAATGAGCAGTTCTTC.

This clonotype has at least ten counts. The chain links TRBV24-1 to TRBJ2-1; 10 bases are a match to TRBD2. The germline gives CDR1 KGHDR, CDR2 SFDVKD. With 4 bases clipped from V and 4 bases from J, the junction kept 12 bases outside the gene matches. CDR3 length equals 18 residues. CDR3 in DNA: TGTGCCACCAGTGACCACCCCCTAGCGGGAGCCAAGTACAATGAGCAGTTCTTC. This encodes CATSDHPLAGAKYNEQFF.

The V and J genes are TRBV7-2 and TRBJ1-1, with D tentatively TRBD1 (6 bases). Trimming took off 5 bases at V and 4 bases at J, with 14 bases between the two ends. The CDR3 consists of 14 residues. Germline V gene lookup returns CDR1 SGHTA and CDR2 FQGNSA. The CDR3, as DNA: TGTGCCAGCAGCCCTCAGGGGTGGGCCACTGAAGCTTTCTTT. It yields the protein CASSPQGWATEAFF.

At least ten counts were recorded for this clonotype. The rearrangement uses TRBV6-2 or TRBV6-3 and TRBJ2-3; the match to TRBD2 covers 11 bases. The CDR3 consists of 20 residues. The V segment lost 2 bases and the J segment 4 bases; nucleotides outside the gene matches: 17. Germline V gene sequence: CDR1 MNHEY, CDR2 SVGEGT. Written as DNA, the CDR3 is TGTGCCAGCAGTTACGATGCCACCCTCACTAGCGGGAGTTTTGCAGATACGCAGTATTTT. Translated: CASSYDATLTSGSFADTQYF.

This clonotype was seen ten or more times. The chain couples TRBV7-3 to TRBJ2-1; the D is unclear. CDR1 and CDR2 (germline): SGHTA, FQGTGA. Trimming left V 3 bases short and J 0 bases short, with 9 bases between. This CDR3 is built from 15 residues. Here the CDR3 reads CASSLERSSYNEQFF. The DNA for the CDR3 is TGTGCCAGCAGCTTGGAAAGAAGCTCCTACAATGAGCAGTTCTTC.

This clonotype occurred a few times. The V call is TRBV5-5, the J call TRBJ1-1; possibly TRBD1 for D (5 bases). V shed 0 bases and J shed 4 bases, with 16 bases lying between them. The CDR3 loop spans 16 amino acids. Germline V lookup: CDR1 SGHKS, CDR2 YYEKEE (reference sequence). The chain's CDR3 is CASSLVVRVGSTEAFF. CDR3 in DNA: TGTGCCAGCAGCTTGGTAGTCAGGGTGGGATCCACTGAAGCTTTCTTT.

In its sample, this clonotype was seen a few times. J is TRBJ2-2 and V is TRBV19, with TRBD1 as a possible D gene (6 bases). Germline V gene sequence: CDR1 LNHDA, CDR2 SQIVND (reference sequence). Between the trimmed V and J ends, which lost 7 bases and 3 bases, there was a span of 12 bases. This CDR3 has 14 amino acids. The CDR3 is CASTKTGYTGELFF. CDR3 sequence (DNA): TGTGCCAGTACTAAAACAGGGTACACCGGGGAGCTGTTTTTT.

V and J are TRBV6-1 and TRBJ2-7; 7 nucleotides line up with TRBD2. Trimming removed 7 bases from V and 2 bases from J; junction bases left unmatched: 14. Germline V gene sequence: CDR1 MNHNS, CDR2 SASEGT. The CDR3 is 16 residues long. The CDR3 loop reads CASTRQGAGVTYEQYF. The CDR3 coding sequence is TGTGCCAGCACGCGGCAAGGGGCGGGAGTTACCTACGAGCAGTACTTC.

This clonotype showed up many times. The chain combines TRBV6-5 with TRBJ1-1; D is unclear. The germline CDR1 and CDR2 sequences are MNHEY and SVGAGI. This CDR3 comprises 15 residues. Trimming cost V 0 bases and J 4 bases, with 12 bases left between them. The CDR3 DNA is TGTGCCAGCAGTTACTCAAACAATCTGGGCACTGAAGCTTTCTTT. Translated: CASSYSNNLGTEAFF.

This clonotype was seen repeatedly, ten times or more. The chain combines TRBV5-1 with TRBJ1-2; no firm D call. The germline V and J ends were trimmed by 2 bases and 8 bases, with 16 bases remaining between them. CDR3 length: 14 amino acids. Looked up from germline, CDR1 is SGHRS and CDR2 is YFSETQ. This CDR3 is CASSLTDPSVGYTF. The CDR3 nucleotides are TGCGCCAGCAGCTTAACAGACCCTTCGGTGGGCTACACCTTC.

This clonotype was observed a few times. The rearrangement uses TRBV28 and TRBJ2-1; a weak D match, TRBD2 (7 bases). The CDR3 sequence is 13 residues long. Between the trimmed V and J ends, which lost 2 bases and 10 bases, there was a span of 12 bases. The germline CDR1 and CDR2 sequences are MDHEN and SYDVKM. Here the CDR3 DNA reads TGTGCCAGCAGTTTACGGGGGGCGGGGGAGCAGTTCTTC. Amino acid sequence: CASSLRGAGEQFF.

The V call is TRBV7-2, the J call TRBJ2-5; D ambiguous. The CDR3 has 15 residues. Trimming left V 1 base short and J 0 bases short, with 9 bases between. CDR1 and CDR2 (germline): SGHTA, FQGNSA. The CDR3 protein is CASSLVQTYQETQYF. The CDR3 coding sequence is TGTGCCAGCAGCTTAGTACAGACGTACCAAGAGACCCAGTACTTC.

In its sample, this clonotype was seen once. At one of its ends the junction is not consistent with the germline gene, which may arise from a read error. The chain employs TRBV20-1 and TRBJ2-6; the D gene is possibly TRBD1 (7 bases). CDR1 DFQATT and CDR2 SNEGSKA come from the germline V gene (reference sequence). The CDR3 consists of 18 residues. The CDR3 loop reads CCASLAAGGFFGANVLTF. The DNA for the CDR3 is TGCTGTGCTAGTTTGGCGGCAGGGGGGTTTTTTGGGGCCAACGTCCTGACTTTC.

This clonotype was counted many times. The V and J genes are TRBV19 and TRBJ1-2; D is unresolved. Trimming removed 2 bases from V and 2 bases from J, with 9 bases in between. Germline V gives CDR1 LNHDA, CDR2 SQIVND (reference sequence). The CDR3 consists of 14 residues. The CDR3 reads CASSITGPNYGYTF. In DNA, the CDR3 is TGTGCCAGTAGTATAACTGGGCCCAACTATGGCTACACCTTC. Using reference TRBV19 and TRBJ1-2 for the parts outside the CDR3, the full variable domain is DGGITQSPKYLFRKEGQNVTLSCEQNLNHDAMYWYRQDPGQGLRLIYYSQIVNDFQKGDIAEGYSVSREKKESFPLTVTSAQKNPTAFYLCASSITGPNYGYTFGSGTRLTVV.

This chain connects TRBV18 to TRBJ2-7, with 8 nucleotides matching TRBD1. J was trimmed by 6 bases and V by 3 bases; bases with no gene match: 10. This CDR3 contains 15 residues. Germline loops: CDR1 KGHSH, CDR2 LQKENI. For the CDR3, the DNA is TGTGCCAGCTCACCCGGACAGGGTACGATTTCCGAGCAGTACTTC. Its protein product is CASSPGQGTISEQYF.

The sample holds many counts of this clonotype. The CDR3 DNA follows: TGCGCCAGCAGTTCGGGACAGGGCGGCTTTCAGGGAGCTTTCTTT. This translates into CASSSGQGGFQGAFF. The chain carries TRBV5-1 and TRBJ1-1; 9 bases fit TRBD1. The CDR3 covers 15 residues. Trimming cost V 5 bases and J 10 bases; bases outside gene matches: 15. Per the germline V gene, CDR1 is SGHRS and CDR2 is YFSETQ.

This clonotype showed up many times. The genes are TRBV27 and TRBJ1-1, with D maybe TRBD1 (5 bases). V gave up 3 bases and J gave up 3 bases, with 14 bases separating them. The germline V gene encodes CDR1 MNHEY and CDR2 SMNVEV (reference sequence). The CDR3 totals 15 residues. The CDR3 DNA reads TGTGCCAGCAGTTTTGGGGCCGGAGCAGACACTGAAGCTTTCTTT. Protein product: CASSFGAGADTEAFF.

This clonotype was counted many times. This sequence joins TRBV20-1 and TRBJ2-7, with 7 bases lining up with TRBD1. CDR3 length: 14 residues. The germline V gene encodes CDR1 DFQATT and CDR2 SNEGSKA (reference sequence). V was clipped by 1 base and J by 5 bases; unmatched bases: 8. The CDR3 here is CSARAEQGTDEQYF. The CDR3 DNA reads TGCAGTGCTAGAGCGGAACAGGGGACCGACGAGCAGTACTTC.

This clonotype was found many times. The CDR3 sequence: CSVEGSGDFYNEQFF. DNA for the CDR3: TGCAGCGTTGAAGGGAGCGGGGACTTTTACAATGAGCAGTTCTTC. V gene TRBV29-1 combines with J gene TRBJ2-1, with TRBD2 matching over 7 bases. CDR1 is SQVTM, CDR2 ANQGSEA, per germline. Trimming took 1 base from V and 4 from J; bases not matched to a gene: 7. The CDR3 extends over 15 amino acids.

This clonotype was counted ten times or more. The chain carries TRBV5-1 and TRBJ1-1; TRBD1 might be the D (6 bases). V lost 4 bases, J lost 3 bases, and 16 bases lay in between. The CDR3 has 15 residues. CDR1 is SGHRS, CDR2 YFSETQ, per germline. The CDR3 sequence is CASSRGPGADTEAFF. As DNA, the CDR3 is TGCGCCAGCAGCCGGGGACCGGGGGCAGACACTGAAGCTTTCTTT.

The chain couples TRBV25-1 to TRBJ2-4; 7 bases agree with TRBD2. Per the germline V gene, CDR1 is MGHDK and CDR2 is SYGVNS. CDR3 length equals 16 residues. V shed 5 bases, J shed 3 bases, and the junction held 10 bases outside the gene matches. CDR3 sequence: CASSPAGVEGKNIQYF. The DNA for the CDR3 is TGTGCCAGCAGTCCTGCGGGGGTTGAGGGCAAAAACATTCAGTACTTC.

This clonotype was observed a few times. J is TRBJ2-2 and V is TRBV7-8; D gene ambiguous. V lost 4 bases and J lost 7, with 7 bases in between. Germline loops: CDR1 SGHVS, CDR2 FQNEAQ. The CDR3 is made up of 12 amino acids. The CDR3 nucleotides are TGTGCCAGCAGCTCCAGTGGCGGGGAGCTGTTTTTT. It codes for CASSSSGGELFF. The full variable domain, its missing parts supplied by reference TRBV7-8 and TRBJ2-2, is GAGVSQSPRYKVAKRGQDVALRCDPISGHVSLFWYQQALGQGPEFLTYFQNEAQLDKSGLPSDRFFAERPEGSVSTLKIQRTQQEDSAVYLCASSSSGGELFFGEGSRLTVL.

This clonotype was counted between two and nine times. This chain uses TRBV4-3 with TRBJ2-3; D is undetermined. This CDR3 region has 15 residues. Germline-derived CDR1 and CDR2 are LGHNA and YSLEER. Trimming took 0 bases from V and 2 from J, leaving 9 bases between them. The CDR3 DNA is TGCGCCAGCAGCCAAGAACCAGTCGACACAGATACGCAGTATTTT. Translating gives CASSQEPVDTDTQYF.

The CDR3 loop reads CASIGHYRGTGELFF. CDR3 nucleotides: TGCGCCAGCATCGGACACTACAGGGGAACCGGGGAGCTGTTTTTT. V usage is TRBV10-2 and J usage is TRBJ2-2; 7 bases are a match to TRBD1. CDR1 WSHSY and CDR2 SAAADI come from the germline V gene. The CDR3 extends over 15 amino acids. With V trimmed by 7 bases and J by 5 bases, 10 bases remained unmatched.

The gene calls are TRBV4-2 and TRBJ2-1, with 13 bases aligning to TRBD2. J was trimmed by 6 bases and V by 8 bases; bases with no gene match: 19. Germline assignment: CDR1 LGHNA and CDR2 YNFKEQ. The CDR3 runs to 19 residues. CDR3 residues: CASGKQTSGRFLVPNEQFF. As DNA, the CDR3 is TGTGCCAGCGGAAAACAGACTAGCGGGAGGTTTCTAGTCCCCAATGAGCAGTTCTTC.